This T cell receptor (beta chain) comes out of a study of cytotoxic CD8 clonotypes in ibrutinib-treated CLL. TCRdb's copy holds only in-frame clones and misses some; the assay was immunoSEQ multiplex PCR. The sample carries fewer than 400,000 clones, roughly 71% recorded once. The sample consisted of PBMCs, taken after 36 months of ibrutinib treatment. This TCR was recovered from a human donor with chronic lymphocytic leukemia.

The CDR3 reads CASSVEPKPGEQYF. CDR3 coding DNA: TGTGCCAGCAGCGTAGAGCCCAAACCCGGCGAGCAGTACTTC. The chain uses TRBV9 and TRBJ2-7, with D hard to call. V dropped 0 bases and J dropped 6 bases, with 13 bases sitting between them. The germline CDR1 and CDR2 sequences are SGDLS and YYNGEE. The CDR3 runs 14 residues.